This TCR beta chain was recorded in a study of cytomegalovirus exposure and HLA in healthy donors. Study-level findings and limits: In vitro data verified three CMV-associated chains as specific for CMV antigens. Common viral pathogens were later found to be apparently linked to several of the most significant clusters. In a later analysis, TCR beta V- and J-gene trimming was associated with a missense DCLRE1C variant. Indistinguishable V segments, including TRBV6-2 and TRBV6-3, were excluded.

Concerning this clone itself: Its antigen is unidentified.

The J segment lost 6 bases and the V segment lost 7 bases, leaving 4 bases of the junction unmatched. Germline V gives CDR1 SQVTM, CDR2 ANQGSEA. The CDR3 is 12 residues long. PCR amplification relied on 60 Vbeta primers (plus 13 Jbeta primers). Assay used: immunoSEQ multiplex PCR; TCRdb lists only in-frame clones, some missing. The sample shows more than 85,000 clones, approximately 69% of them seen only once. The receptor was isolated from a man aged 30-40 years in good health and CMV-seronegative. The chain carries TRBV29-1 and TRBJ1-5, with 9 bases identical to TRBD1. The sample taken for sequencing was PBMCs. The CDR3 region is CSARQGGQPQHF. CDR3 coding DNA: TGCAGCGCCCGACAGGGGGGTCAGCCCCAGCATTTT. Together with reference TRBV29-1 and TRBJ1-5, the CDR3 gives the full variable domain: SAVISQKPSRDICQRGTSLTIQCQVDSQVTMMFWYRQQPGQSLTLIATANQGSEATYESGFVIDKFPISRPNLTFSTLTVSNMSPEDSSIYLCSARQGGQPQHFGDGTRLSIL.